This T cell receptor (beta chain) was recovered during a study of cytomegalovirus exposure and HLA in healthy donors. Concerning this clone itself: Its antigen is unknown.

The donors were in the roughly 130-subject validation cohort; that cohort was separate from the roughly 730-subject first cohort. This CDR3 is built from 13 residues. Germline CDR1 is LGHNA and CDR2 is YNFKEQ. Trimming shortened V by 5 bases and J by 8 bases, and 10 bases separated the two germline ends. General study findings and limits: The TCR clusters that emerged in the first cohort tended, a later analysis found, to co-occur in the approximately 110 validation repertoires. Most TCR sequences showed up rarely, but some public TCRs showed up in many donors. Overall, around 160 TCR beta chains were annotated as cytomegalovirus-associated.

Libraries were prepared by immunoSEQ multiplex PCR; TCRdb keeps only in-frame clonotypes and omits some of them. Of about 120,000 clones in the sample, about 85% were seen once. The sample taken for sequencing was PBMCs. This sequence originates from a woman aged 30 to 39 in good health and CMV-seronegative. V usage is TRBV4-2 and J usage is TRBJ1-6; D remains ambiguous. The CDR3 nucleotides read TGTGCCAGCAGCTCCTCCCGGGATTCACCCCTCCACTTT. As protein: CASSSSRDSPLHF.